The text below deals with one T cell receptor (beta chain). This record comes from a study of blood T cell repertoires in COVID-19. In the study overall: Samples representing acute and convalescent COVID-19 were sourced from the United States, Italy and Spain. T cells, B-cell-depleted T cells, or PBMCs provided the cDNA or gDNA that served as material.

Original analysis: From reference gene primer amplification, estimates of nucleated cell counts were derived. Profiling relied on immunoSEQ multiplex PCR, and the TCRdb table lists in-frame clones only, not all of them. V and J calls and clone size follow that table, whereas D and trimming were derived from the DNA. The sample lists 170,000 or so clones, 85% to 95% occurring once. The CDR3 loop spans 16 amino acids. Losses at the gene ends were 0 bases for V and 1 base for J; bases not matched to a gene: 6. CDR1 and CDR2 from the germline V gene are GTSNPN and SVGIG (reference sequence). The source of this sequence is a man aged 50 or older with acute or convalescent COVID-19. The J gene is TRBJ2-3, the V gene TRBV30, with TRBD2 identical over 8 bases. The sequencing sample was made of peripheral blood. The CDR3 loop reads CAWSVFAGGGTDTQYF. The CDR3, as DNA: TGTGCCTGGAGTGTCTTCGCGGGGGGAGGCACAGATACGCAGTATTTT.